Listed here is a single T cell receptor (beta chain). The antigen remains unidentified. This entry belongs to a study of CD8 T cells in ankylosing spondylitis. Whole-study findings and limits: Within matched ankylosing spondylitis synovial fluid, disease-linked clones were reportedly significantly enriched. What appeared characteristic of ankylosing spondylitis blood was a TCR beta motif of eight highly homologous variants. Disease-linked clones bore a CD8+ phenotype and were relatively rare in peripheral blood. A number of the motif variants had already been described in reactive arthritis synovial fluid and blood.

TCRdb independently ran MiXCR on the 5' RACE reads; one entry per CDR3 protein. The table includes 470,000 or so distinct CDR3 sequences, 25% to 30% detected once. The CDR3 loop spans 16 amino acids. CDR1 is DFQATT, CDR2 SNEGSKA, per germline (reference sequence). J gave up 4 bases and V 3 bases, and 13 bases lay outside the gene matches. The rearrangement links TRBV20-1 to TRBJ2-7, with TRBD2 identical over 9 bases. The source is a male donor with ankylosing spondylitis. Sequencing was carried out using blood, either unsorted or a sorted T cell fraction (not recorded which). The CDR3 nucleotides read TGCAGTGCTAGTTTCGAGGGAGGTCTAGCGGGATACGAGCAGTACTTC. This translates into CSASFEGGLAGYEQYF.